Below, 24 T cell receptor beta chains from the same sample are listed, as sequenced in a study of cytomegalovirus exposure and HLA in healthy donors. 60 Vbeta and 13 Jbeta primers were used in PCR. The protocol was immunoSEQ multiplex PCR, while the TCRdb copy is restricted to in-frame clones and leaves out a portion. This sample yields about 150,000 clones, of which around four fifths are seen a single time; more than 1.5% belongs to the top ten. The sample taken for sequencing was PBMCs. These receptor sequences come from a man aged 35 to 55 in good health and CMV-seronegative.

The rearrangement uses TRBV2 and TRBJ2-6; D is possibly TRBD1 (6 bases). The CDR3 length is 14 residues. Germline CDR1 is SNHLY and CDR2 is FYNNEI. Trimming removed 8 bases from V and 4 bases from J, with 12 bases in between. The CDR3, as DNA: TGTGCCAGCGGATGGGGGCGAGGGGCCAACGTCCTGACTTTC. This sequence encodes CASGWGRGANVLTF.

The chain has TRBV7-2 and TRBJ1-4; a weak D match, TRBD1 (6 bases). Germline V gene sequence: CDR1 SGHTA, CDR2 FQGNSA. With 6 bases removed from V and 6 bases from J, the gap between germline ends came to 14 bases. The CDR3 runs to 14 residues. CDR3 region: CASRREGGYEKLFF. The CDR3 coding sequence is TGTGCCAGCAGACGAGAGGGGGGGTATGAAAAACTGTTTTTT.

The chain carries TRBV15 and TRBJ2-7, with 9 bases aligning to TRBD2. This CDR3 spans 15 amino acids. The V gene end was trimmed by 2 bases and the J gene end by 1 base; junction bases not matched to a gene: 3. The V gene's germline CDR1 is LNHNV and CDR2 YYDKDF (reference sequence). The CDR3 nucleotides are TGTGCCACCAGCAGAACGGCGGGGGGGTCCTACGAGCAGTACTTC. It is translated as CATSRTAGGSYEQYF.

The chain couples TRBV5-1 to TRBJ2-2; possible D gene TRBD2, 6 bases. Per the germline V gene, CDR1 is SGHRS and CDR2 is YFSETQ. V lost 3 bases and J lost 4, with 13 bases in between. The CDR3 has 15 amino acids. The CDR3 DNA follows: TGCGCCAGCAGCTCTACTGGGGAGGTCACCGGGGAGCTGTTTTTT. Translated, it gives CASSSTGEVTGELFF. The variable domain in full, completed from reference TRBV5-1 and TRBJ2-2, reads KAGVTQTPRYLIKTRGQQVTLSCSPISGHRSVSWYQQTPGQGLQFLFEYFSETQRNKGNFPGRFSGRQFSNSRSEMNVSTLELGDSALYLCASSSTGEVTGELFFGEGSRLTVL.

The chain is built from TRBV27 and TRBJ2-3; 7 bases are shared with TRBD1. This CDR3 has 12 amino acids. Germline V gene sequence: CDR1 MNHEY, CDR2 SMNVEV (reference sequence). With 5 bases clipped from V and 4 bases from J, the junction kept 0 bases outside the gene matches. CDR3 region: CASSTGADTQYF. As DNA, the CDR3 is TGTGCCAGCAGTACAGGGGCAGATACGCAGTATTTT.

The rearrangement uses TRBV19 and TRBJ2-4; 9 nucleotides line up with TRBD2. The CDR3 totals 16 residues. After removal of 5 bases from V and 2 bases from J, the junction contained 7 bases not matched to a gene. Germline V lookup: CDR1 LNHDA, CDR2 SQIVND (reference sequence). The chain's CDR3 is CASSALAGASKNIQYF. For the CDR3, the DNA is TGTGCCAGTAGTGCCTTAGCGGGAGCATCCAAAAACATTCAGTACTTC.

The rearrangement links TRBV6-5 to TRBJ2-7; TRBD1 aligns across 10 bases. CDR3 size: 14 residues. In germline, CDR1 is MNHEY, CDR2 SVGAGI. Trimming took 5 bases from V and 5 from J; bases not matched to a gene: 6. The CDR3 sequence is CASSDRDRGHEQYF. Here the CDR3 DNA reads TGTGCCAGCAGTGACCGGGACAGGGGCCACGAGCAGTACTTC.

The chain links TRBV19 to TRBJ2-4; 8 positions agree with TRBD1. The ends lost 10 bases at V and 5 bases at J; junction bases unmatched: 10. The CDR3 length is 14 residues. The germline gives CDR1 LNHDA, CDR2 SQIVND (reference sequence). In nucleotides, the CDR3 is TGTGCCACTAGGCCGGGACAGGAGCAAAACATTCAGTACTTC. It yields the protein CATRPGQEQNIQYF.

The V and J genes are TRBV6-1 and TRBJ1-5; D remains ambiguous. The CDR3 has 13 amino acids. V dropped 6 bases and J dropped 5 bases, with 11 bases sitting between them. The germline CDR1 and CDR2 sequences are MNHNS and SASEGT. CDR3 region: CASRGGRDQPQHF. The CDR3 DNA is TGTGCCAGCAGGGGAGGGAGGGATCAGCCCCAGCATTTT.

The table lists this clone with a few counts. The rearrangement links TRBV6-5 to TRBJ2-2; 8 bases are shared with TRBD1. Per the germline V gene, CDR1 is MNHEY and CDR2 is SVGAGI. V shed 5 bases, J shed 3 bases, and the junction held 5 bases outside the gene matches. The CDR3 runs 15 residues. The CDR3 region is CASSRVQGDTGELFF. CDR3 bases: TGTGCCAGCAGTAGGGTACAGGGGGACACCGGGGAGCTGTTTTTT.

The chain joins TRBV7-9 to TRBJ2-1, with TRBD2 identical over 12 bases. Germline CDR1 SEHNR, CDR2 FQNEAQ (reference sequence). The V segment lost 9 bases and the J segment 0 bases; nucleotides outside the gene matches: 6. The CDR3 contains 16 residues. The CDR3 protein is CASGLAGSSSYNEQFF. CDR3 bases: TGTGCCAGTGGACTAGCGGGGTCGAGCTCCTACAATGAGCAGTTCTTC. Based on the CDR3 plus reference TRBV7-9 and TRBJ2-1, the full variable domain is DTGVSQNPRHKITKRGQNVTFRCDPISEHNRLYWYRQTLGQGPEFLTYFQNEAQLEKSRLLSDRFSAERPKGSFSTLEIQRTEQGDSAMYLCASGLAGSSSYNEQFFGPGTRLTVL.

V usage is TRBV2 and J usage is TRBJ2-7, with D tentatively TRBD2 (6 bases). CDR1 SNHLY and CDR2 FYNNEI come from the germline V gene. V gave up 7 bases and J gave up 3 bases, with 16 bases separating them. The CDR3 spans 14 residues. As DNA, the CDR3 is TGTGCCAGCATGCGGGACCCAACCCTCTACGAGCAGTACTTC. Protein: CASMRDPTLYEQYF.

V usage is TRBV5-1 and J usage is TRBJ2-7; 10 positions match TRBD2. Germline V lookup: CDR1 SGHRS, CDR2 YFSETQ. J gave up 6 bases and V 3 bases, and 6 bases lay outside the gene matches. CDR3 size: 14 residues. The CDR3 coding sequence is TGCGCCAGCAGCTCCGGGACTAGCGTTACCGAGCAGTACTTC. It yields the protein CASSSGTSVTEQYF.

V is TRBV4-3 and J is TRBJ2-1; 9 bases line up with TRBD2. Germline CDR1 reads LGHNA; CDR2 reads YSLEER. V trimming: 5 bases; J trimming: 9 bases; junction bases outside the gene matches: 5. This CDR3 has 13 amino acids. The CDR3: CASSGGGASEQFF. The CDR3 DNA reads TGCGCCAGCAGCGGCGGGGGGGCCTCTGAGCAGTTCTTC.

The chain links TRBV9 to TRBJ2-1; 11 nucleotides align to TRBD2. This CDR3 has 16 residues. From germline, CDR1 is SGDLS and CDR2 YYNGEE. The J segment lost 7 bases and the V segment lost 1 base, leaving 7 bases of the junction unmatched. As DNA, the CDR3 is TGTGCCAGCAGCGTAATCACTAGCGGGAGTAGGAATGAGCAGTTCTTC. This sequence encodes CASSVITSGSRNEQFF. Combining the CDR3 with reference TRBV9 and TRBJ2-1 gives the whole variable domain DSGVTQTPKHLITATGQRVTLRCSPRSGDLSVYWYQQSLDQGLQFLIQYYNGEERAKGNILERFSAQQFPDLHSELNLSSLELGDSALYFCASSVITSGSRNEQFFGPGTRLTVL.

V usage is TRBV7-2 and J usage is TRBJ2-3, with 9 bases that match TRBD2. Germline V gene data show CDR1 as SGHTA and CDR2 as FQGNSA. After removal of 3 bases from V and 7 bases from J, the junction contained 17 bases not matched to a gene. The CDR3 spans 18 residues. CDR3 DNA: TGTGCCAGCAGCTTGCGCGGCTTGGCGGGGGGGGACATGTATACGCAGTATTTT. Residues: CASSLRGLAGGDMYTQYF.

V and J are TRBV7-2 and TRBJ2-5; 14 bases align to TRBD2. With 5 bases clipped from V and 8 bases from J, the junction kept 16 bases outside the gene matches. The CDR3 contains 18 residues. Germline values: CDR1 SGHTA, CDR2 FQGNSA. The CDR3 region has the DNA TGTGCCAGCAGCATAACGGGACTAGCGGGAGTGGGAGGGGAAACCCAGTACTTC. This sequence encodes CASSITGLAGVGGETQYF.

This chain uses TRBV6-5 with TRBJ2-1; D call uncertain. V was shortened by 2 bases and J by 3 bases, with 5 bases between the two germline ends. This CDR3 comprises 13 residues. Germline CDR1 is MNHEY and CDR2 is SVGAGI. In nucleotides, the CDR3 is TGTGCCAGCAGTTACACTTACTACAATGAGCAGTTCTTC. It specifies CASSYTYYNEQFF.

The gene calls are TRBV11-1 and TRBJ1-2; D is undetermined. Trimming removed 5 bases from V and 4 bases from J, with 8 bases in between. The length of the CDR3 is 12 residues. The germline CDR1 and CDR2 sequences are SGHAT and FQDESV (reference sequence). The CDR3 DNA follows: TGTGCCAGCAGCCAGCGCAGCTATGGCTACACCTTC. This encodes CASSQRSYGYTF. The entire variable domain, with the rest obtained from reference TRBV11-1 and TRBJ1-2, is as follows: EAEVAQSPRYKITEKSQAVAFWCDPISGHATLYWYRQILGQGPELLVQFQDESVVDDSQLPKDRFSAERLKGVDSTLKIQPAELGDSAMYLCASSQRSYGYTFGSGTRLTVV.

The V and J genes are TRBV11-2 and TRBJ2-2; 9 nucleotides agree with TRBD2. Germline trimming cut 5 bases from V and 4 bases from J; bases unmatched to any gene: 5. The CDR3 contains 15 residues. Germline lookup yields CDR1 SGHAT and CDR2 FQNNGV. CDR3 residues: CASSMTSGLTGELFF. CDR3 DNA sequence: TGTGCCAGCAGCATGACTAGCGGTCTCACCGGGGAGCTGTTTTTT.

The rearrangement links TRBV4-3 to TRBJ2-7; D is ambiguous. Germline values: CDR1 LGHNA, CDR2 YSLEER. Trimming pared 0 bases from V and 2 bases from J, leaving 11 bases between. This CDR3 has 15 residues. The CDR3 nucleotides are TGCGCCAGCAGCCAAGATCCCCAGGAAGCCTACGAGCAGTACTTC. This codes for CASSQDPQEAYEQYF.

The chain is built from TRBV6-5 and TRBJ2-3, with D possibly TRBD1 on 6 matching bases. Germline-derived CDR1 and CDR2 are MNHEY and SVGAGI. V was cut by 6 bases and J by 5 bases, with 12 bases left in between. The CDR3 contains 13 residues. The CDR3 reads CASRRDNKDTQYF. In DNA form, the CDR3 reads TGTGCCAGCAGAAGGGACAACAAAGATACGCAGTATTTT.

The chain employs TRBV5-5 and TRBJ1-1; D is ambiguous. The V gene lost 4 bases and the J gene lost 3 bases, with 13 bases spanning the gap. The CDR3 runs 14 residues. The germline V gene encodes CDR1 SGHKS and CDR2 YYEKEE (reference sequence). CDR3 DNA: TGTGCCAGCAGCCCGTGGTCGACTGACACTGAAGCTTTCTTT. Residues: CASSPWSTDTEAFF.

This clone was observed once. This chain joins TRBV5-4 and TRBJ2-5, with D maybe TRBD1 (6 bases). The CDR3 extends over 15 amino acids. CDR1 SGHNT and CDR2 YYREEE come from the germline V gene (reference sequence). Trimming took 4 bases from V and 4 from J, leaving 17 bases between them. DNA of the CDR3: TGTGCCAGCAGCGGGGACACCTCCGGAGGAGAGACCCAGTACTTC. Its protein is CASSGDTSGGETQYF.